The sequence of this T cell receptor (beta chain) was determined in a study of molecular identifiers for immune sequencing clone quantification. Broader study findings: Clones above 20 RNA copies contained over 98% of effector molecules and under 1% of naive molecules.

In the case of this clonotype: Antigen: not known.

The CDR3 consists of 13 residues. V lost 6 bases and J lost 3, with 11 bases in between. TCRdb recomputed calls from the PCR reads with MiXCR, one row per CDR3 protein. This sample has some 580,000 distinct CDR3 sequences, with less than 30% found just once. The J gene is TRBJ2-5, the V gene TRBV12-3 or TRBV12-4, with D perhaps matching TRBD1 (5 bases). Sequenced: naive CD8+ T cells from blood, with Jurkat cell RNA spiked in. Subset denoted: FACS-sorted CD8+CD4-CCR7+CD45RA+ naive T cells. The TCR comes from a human donor in good health. Some libraries in this study had Jurkat cell RNA spiked in. The CDR3 is CASRVTVEETQYF. The CDR3, as DNA: TGTGCCAGCAGGGTGACAGTTGAAGAGACCCAGTACTTC.